The present entry profiles one T cell receptor beta chain with its context. There is no known antigen for this receptor. The input lacks base qualities; no much larger clone sits a single base away. TCRbeta CDR3 regions were amplified from genomic DNA by means of the immunoSEQ Assay, a bias-controlled multiplex PCR. The authors processed their data as follows. Within the assay, amplification of reference gene primers was used to estimate how many nucleated cells each sample contained. To quantify the absolute abundance of each unique TCRbeta CDR3 rearrangement, sequence reads were collapsed and filtered. For each sample, productive Simpson clonality was calculated as the square root of Simpson's diversity index over productive rearrangements. The table was pulled from immuneACCESS by TCRdb, which kept in-frame rearrangements only. Such tables lose some clones; where checked, under half of the loss comes from unresolved V genes, and the rest has no known cause. That table gives V, J and clone size, and the DNA gave D and trimming. The sample data list more than 400,000 clones, and 80% to 90% of these were observed just once. The ten largest clones add up to 3% to 3.5% of the sample.

These data come from a study of blood T cell repertoires in COVID-19 (dated by TCRdb to the early 2020s). At the level of the whole study: Collaborator samples came from the United States, Italy and Spain and covered acute and convalescent phases of COVID-19. A freely available public database, intended as a resource for researchers studying the immune response to SARS-CoV-2, is where the repertoires were released. The prospective study material was composed of cDNA or gDNA derived from T cells, B-cell-depleted T cells, or PBMCs. The dataset comprised deeply sampled blood TCRbeta repertoires from subjects exposed to, actively infected with, or recovered from COVID-19. Nearly every sample came with metadata listing a de-identified subject ID, COVID-19 status, age in years and sex. HLA class I and class II types, where available, came from metadata supplied by the sample provider rather than from assay-based typing. The samples were drawn from the first 160 participants of the ongoing ImmuneRACE study and from 950 to 1,500 subjects provided by 6 global collaborators.

The paper as a whole reports these results and caveats: The quantity of clinical and demographic metadata differed by source and by participant and was supplied without curation.

The CDR3 measures 15 amino acids from cysteine to phenylalanine. This entry keeps only the CDR3 DNA: 45 bases, framed from base 1. The germline V gene sets CDR1 to ENHRY and CDR2 to SYGVKD. V and J are truncated by 6 bases and 0 bases respectively, leaving an intervening sequence of 14 bases. Whole blood was collected in K2EDTA tubes by collaborating institutions according to the institutions' own protocols. For TCRbeta analysis, collaborators shipped samples as frozen whole blood, isolated PBMCs, or DNA extracted from either of those sample types. The receptor chain draws on TRBV10-3 and TRBJ1-2; there is no confident call for the D gene. Sequencing was performed on peripheral blood. This clonotype originated in a human donor in a cohort sampled during active COVID-19. The nucleotide sequence is given as TGTGCCATCAGGCCCTTCAGTGCCTCTAACTATGGCTACACCTTC. This translates into CAIRPFSASNYGYTF.